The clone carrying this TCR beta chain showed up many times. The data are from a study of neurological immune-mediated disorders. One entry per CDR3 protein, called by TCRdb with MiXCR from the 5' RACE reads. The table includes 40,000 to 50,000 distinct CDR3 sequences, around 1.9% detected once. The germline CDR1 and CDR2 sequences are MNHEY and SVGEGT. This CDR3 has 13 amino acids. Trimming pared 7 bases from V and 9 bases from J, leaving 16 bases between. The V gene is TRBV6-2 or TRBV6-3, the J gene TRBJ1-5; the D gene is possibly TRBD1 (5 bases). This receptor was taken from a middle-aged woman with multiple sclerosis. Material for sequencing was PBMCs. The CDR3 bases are TGTGCCAGCACCTTCGCAGGTGGGGGGCCCCAGCATTTT. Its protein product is CASTFAGGGPQHF.